This T cell receptor (beta chain) was obtained from a study of shared clonotypes between healthy human individuals. CDR1 and CDR2 (germline): SGHVS, FQNEAQ. The CDR3 loop spans 15 amino acids. V was shortened by 5 bases and J by 3 bases, with 17 bases between the two germline ends. Some clones are missing from TCRdb's copy, which holds only in-frame ones; the method was immunoSEQ multiplex PCR. The repertoire holds approximately 100,000 clones, with just over 65% as singletons. This sequence originates from a woman aged 25 to 39 in good health. Sequenced material: memory CD8+ T cells sorted from blood. Sample subset: CD45RO+ cells pooled with CCR7-negative TemRA cells. The rearrangement joins TRBV7-8 to TRBJ2-7; D gene ambiguous. CDR3 sequence reads: CASSRIPVWNYEQYF. The CDR3 DNA reads as TGTGCCAGCAGCCGAATCCCCGTATGGAACTACGAGCAGTACTTC. The full variable domain, in which reference TRBV7-8 and TRBJ2-7 provide the parts outside the CDR3, is GAGVSQSPRYKVAKRGQDVALRCDPISGHVSLFWYQQALGQGPEFLTYFQNEAQLDKSGLPSDRFFAERPEGSVSTLKIQRTQQEDSAVYLCASSRIPVWNYEQYFGPGTRLTVT.